This T cell receptor beta chain was found in a study of blood T cell repertoires in COVID-19. About the research overall: Some COVID-19 samples were acute and others convalescent; all came from the United States, Italy and Spain. PBMCs, B-cell-depleted T cells, or T cells were the source of the cDNA or gDNA that made up the material.

The CDR3 consists of 14 residues. Trimming took off 5 bases at V and 2 bases at J, with 9 bases between the two ends. Germline loops: CDR1 LNHDA, CDR2 SQIVND (reference sequence). As processed by the authors: Estimates of nucleated cell counts were drawn from the amplification of reference gene primers. The protocol was immunoSEQ multiplex PCR, while the TCRdb copy is restricted to in-frame clones and leaves out a portion. V, J and clone size were drawn from that table, and D and trimming were deduced from the DNA. The data show approximately 100,000 clones, with 85% to 90% seen just once and approximately 5% held by the top ten. This clone was seen only once.

The TCR sequence derives from a human donor in a cohort sampled during active COVID-19. The chain is built from TRBV19 and TRBJ2-2; weak D call: TRBD1 (6 bases). Source material: peripheral blood. The CDR3 protein is CASSEQGNTGELFF. CDR3 bases: TGTGCCAGTAGTGAACAGGGAAACACCGGGGAGCTGTTTTTT.